One sample yielded the 24 T cell receptor beta chains listed below, sequenced in a study of blood T cell repertoires in COVID-19. Generated by immunoSEQ multiplex PCR, the TCRdb table keeps only in-frame clones and is missing some. Of about 170,000 clones in the sample, roughly 82% were seen once. Sample: peripheral blood. These receptors were collected from a woman between 35 and 50 years old with COVID-19, enrolled during active disease.

This clone has a count of ten or more. This chain uses TRBV6-5 with TRBJ1-1, with TRBD1 as a possible D gene (6 bases). V shed 6 bases and J shed 10 bases, with 18 bases lying between them. In germline, CDR1 is MNHEY, CDR2 SVGAGI. The CDR3 has 13 amino acids. As DNA, the CDR3 is TGTGCCAGCAGCCGCGACAGGAATGTAGCAGCTTTCTTT. Translated, it gives CASSRDRNVAAFF.

This rearrangement joins TRBV11-2 to TRBJ2-3, with 8 bases that match TRBD2. Germline lookup yields CDR1 SGHAT and CDR2 FQNNGV. This CDR3 contains 16 residues. The trim removed 5 bases at V and 4 bases at J, leaving 11 bases unmatched. The DNA for the CDR3 is TGTGCCAGCAGCCCTTGGACGGGGGGGCTTGCAGATACGCAGTATTTT. This sequence encodes CASSPWTGGLADTQYF.

This chain joins TRBV7-2 and TRBJ1-3, with D unclear. Trimming removed 4 bases at V and 9 bases at J, with 13 bases between. This CDR3 region has 13 residues. Germline V lookup: CDR1 SGHTA, CDR2 FQGNSA. CDR3 in DNA: TGTGCCAGCAGCTCACCCCCCGGGTCCACCATATATTTT. The encoded protein is CASSSPPGSTIYF.

In this sample, this clone turned up a few times. J is TRBJ1-5 and V is TRBV9, with 7 bases aligning to TRBD1. The CDR3 sequence is 15 residues long. V gave up 3 bases and J gave up 3 bases; unmatched junction bases: 6. From germline, CDR1 is SGDLS and CDR2 YYNGEE. The chain's CDR3 is CASSATGALNQPQHF. The CDR3 bases are TGTGCCAGCAGCGCTACAGGGGCCCTCAATCAGCCCCAGCATTTT.

V usage is TRBV29-1 and J usage is TRBJ2-5; weak D call: TRBD2 (6 bases). The CDR3 loop spans 13 amino acids. The germline gives CDR1 SQVTM, CDR2 ANQGSEA. In nucleotides, the CDR3 is TGCTCCGCAAGATGGAGGGTCCAAGAGACCCAGTACTTC. Translation: CSARWRVQETQYF.

The rearrangement links TRBV19 to TRBJ1-4; no definite D call. There are 12 residues in the CDR3. Trimming took off 3 bases at V and 8 bases at J, with 7 bases between the two ends. Germline lookup yields CDR1 LNHDA and CDR2 SQIVND (reference sequence). The CDR3 DNA follows: TGTGCCAGTAGTATTTCACTGGAAAAACTGTTTTTT. Its translation is CASSISLEKLFF.

This chain joins TRBV3-1 (or the pseudogene TRBV3-2) and TRBJ1-2; D gene unclear. This CDR3 is 14 amino acids long. Germline V gene sequence: CDR1 LGHDT, CDR2 YNNKEL (reference sequence). The V end lost 4 bases, the J end lost 5 bases, and 14 bases lay between the germline ends. The CDR3 nucleotides are TGTGCCAGCAGCCTATCTCAGGTGTATTATGGCTACACCTTC. Its protein is CASSLSQVYYGYTF.

The genes are TRBV19 and TRBJ1-1; D unresolved. This CDR3 contains 13 residues. Per germline, CDR1 LNHDA and CDR2 SQIVND (reference sequence). With 6 bases removed from V and 0 bases from J, the gap between germline ends came to 8 bases. CDR3 protein: CASRRFMNTEAFF. The CDR3 DNA is TGTGCCAGTAGGAGGTTTATGAACACTGAAGCTTTCTTT.

The rearrangement links TRBV29-1 to TRBJ1-2; TRBD1 might be the D (6 bases). CDR1 and CDR2 (germline): SQVTM, ANQGSEA. The CDR3 runs 12 residues. The germline V and J ends were trimmed by 7 bases and 7 bases, with 16 bases remaining between them. CDR3 amino acids: CSGLRGVGGYTF. CDR3 coding DNA: TGCAGCGGCCTCAGGGGAGTGGGTGGCTACACCTTC.

Written as DNA, the CDR3 is TGTGCCAGCAGCCAAGTCCCGGAGACCCAGTACTTC. Residues: CASSQVPETQYF. J is TRBJ2-5 and V is TRBV3-1 (or the pseudogene TRBV3-2); D gene unclear. The V end lost 1 base, the J end lost 5 bases, and 5 bases lay between the germline ends. This CDR3 is 12 amino acids long. Germline lookup yields CDR1 LGHDT and CDR2 YNNKEL (reference sequence).

This clone has just a few counts. This chain uses TRBV15 with TRBJ2-1; D perhaps matches TRBD1 (6 bases). With 2 bases removed from V and 8 bases from J, the gap between germline ends came to 10 bases. The CDR3 runs 13 residues. Germline lookup yields CDR1 LNHNV and CDR2 YYDKDF (reference sequence). CDR3 DNA: TGTGCCACCAGCAGATCATCAGGGGATGAGCAGTTCTTC. Amino acids: CATSRSSGDEQFF.

This clone came up once. The V call is TRBV6-5, the J call TRBJ1-1, with D uncertain. Germline CDR1 and CDR2: MNHEY and SVGAGI. This CDR3 region has 12 residues. V was cut by 2 bases and J by 8 bases, with 9 bases left in between. The CDR3 here is CASSYPGSEAFF. CDR3 nucleotide sequence: TGTGCCAGCAGTTACCCGGGGTCGGAAGCTTTCTTT.

The genes are TRBV27 and TRBJ2-3, with 10 bases aligning to TRBD2. Germline trimming cut 11 bases from V and 2 bases from J; bases unmatched to any gene: 7. Germline V gene data show CDR1 as MNHEY and CDR2 as SMNVEV (reference sequence). The CDR3 extends over 14 amino acids. The chain's CDR3 is CAARAGGLTDTQYF. DNA of the CDR3: TGTGCCGCTCGAGCGGGGGGGCTCACAGATACGCAGTATTTT.

V and J are TRBV2 and TRBJ2-1, with D unclear. Germline assignment: CDR1 SNHLY and CDR2 FYNNEI. V lost 11 bases to trimming and J lost 6 bases, with 17 bases between them. CDR3 size: 13 residues. CDR3 in amino acids: CAGRNNVLNEQFF. For the CDR3, the DNA is TGTGCCGGGCGAAATAACGTCCTCAATGAGCAGTTCTTC.

The chain joins TRBV20-1 to TRBJ1-2, with unresolved D. Trimming took 3 bases from V and 4 from J, leaving 3 bases between them. This CDR3 is 10 amino acids long. In germline, CDR1 is DFQATT, CDR2 SNEGSKA (reference sequence). This CDR3 is CSASLYGYTF. The CDR3 coding sequence is TGCAGTGCTAGCCTCTATGGCTACACCTTC.

The V call is TRBV27, the J call TRBJ2-2; 14 positions agree with TRBD2. The CDR3 length is 19 residues. Germline V gives CDR1 MNHEY, CDR2 SMNVEV (reference sequence). Losses at the gene ends were 2 bases for V and 4 bases for J; bases not matched to a gene: 9. The DNA of the CDR3 is TGTGCCAGCAGTTTAAGTTCTGGGACTAGCGGGAGTTTCACCGGGGAGCTGTTTTTT. Residues: CASSLSSGTSGSFTGELFF.

The chain carries TRBV10-3 and TRBJ2-7; D is unclear. Germline loops: CDR1 ENHRY, CDR2 SYGVKD. CDR3 length equals 14 residues. Trimming took off 3 bases at V and 0 bases at J, with 9 bases between the two ends. CDR3 sequence reads: CAISDRFGSYEQYF. The CDR3 coding sequence is TGTGCCATCAGTGATAGATTCGGCTCCTACGAGCAGTACTTC.

This chain links TRBV28 with TRBJ1-6; D remains ambiguous. The germline CDR1 and CDR2 sequences are MDHEN and SYDVKM. The CDR3 covers 14 residues. V was trimmed by 2 bases and J by 10 bases, leaving 12 bases between them. The CDR3 protein is CASSLGSSGSPLHF. CDR3 DNA: TGTGCCAGCAGTTTAGGGAGCAGTGGGTCACCCCTCCACTTT.

The V and J genes are TRBV3-1 (or the pseudogene TRBV3-2) and TRBJ1-2; no firm D call. The CDR3 has 12 residues. The ends were cut back, 5 bases at V and 8 bases at J, with 12 bases in the middle. Germline values: CDR1 LGHDT, CDR2 YNNKEL (reference sequence). The CDR3: CASSSADPGYTF. The CDR3 DNA reads TGTGCCAGCAGCTCTGCAGATCCAGGCTACACCTTC.

J is TRBJ1-1 and V is TRBV6-5; a possible D gene is TRBD1 (5 bases). CDR1 and CDR2 from the germline V gene are MNHEY and SVGAGI. The V and J ends lost 7 bases and 4 bases respectively, with 13 bases between them. The CDR3 loop spans 13 amino acids. CDR3 protein: CASNRRTSTEAFF. The CDR3 region has the DNA TGTGCCAGCAATCGAAGGACATCCACTGAAGCTTTCTTT.

Concerning this clone: One junction end disagrees with the germline gene, perhaps due to a read error. V gene TRBV20-1 combines with J gene TRBJ2-7; TRBD1 aligns across 8 bases. The CDR3 length is 11 residues. CDR1 and CDR2 (germline): DFQATT, SNEGSKA (reference sequence). CDR3 sequence reads: CSARGGQGKAF. The CDR3, as DNA: TGCAGTGCTAGAGGCGGACAGGGAAAAGCCTTC.

A single count supports this clone. This sequence joins TRBV21-1 and TRBJ1-1; the D call TRBD1 from the table was never checked on the DNA. TRBV21-1 is shown as a pseudogene. The CDR3 has 12 amino acids. CDR3 nucleotides: TGTGCCAGCAGCAACATGAACACTGAAGCTTTCTTT. It codes for CASSNMNTEAFF.

The genes are TRBV4-1 and TRBJ2-7; D uncertain. Germline-derived CDR1 and CDR2 are MGHRA and YSYEKL. Trimming took 1 base from V and 1 from J, leaving 14 bases between them. This CDR3 is 16 amino acids long. The CDR3 DNA follows: TGCGCCAGCAGCCAAGGTAGCCTCGTCCCATCCTACGAGCAGTACTTC. As protein: CASSQGSLVPSYEQYF.

This chain connects TRBV27 to TRBJ2-3; tentatively, D is TRBD2 (6 bases). Germline CDR1 and CDR2: MNHEY and SMNVEV (reference sequence). This CDR3 spans 15 amino acids. Deletions cut 1 base from V and 0 bases from J, with 8 bases between. The CDR3 sequence is CASSLLAGSTDTQYF. The DNA of the CDR3 is TGTGCCAGCAGTTTATTGGCGGGAAGCACAGATACGCAGTATTTT.